The present T cell receptor beta chain was sequenced within a study of regulatory T cells in long-lasting Graves disease. Study-wide results and limits: The study found persistent patients shared more public clonotypes (approximately 2,700) than new patients (about 1,000). Persistent disease was associated with favored TRBV28 usage and with favored use of TRBJ1-2 and TRBJ2-5.

Noted time point: newly diagnosed GD, antithyroid drugs for less than 3 months. RNA from PBMCs was the source of the TCR library. This clonotype has a handful of counts. Its antigen remains unknown. The CDR3 runs 16 residues. J gave up 2 bases and V 5 bases, and 4 bases lay outside the gene matches. Germline V gene lookup returns CDR1 LNHDA and CDR2 SQIVND (reference sequence). Sequencing libraries for TCR beta were prepared with iRepertoire HTBI primers and Arm-PCR of CDR3 regions. TCRdb analysed the multiplex PCR reads with MiXCR anew, one entry per CDR3 protein. Altogether a few hundred thousand distinct CDR3 sequences are present, about a sixth being singletons, with the ten largest covering roughly 23%. This sample also belongs to another study, concerning T cells in Graves' hyperthyroidism and ophthalmopathy. That publication notes: The HTBI primer set was used in a first-round RT-PCR of the TCR CDR3.

The clonotype comes from a woman under 30 with Graves disease. This sequence joins TRBV19 and TRBJ2-1; TRBD2 matches 12 bases. The sequencing used peripheral blood mononuclear cells (PBMCs), collected at new diagnosis, from a patient treated with antithyroid drugs. CDR3 sequence reads: CASSPGLAGAYNEQFF. Written as DNA, the CDR3 is TGTGCCAGTAGTCCGGGACTAGCGGGCGCCTACAATGAGCAGTTCTTC.